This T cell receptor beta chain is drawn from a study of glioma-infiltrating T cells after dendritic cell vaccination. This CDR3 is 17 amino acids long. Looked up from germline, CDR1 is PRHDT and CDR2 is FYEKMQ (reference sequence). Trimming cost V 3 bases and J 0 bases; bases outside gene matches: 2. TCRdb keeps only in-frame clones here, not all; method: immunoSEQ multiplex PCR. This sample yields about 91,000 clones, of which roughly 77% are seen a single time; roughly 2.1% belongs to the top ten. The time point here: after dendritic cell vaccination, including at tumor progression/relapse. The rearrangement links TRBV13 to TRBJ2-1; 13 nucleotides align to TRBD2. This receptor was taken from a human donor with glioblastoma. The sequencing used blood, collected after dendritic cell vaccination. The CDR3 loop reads CASSFRLAGGSYNEQFF. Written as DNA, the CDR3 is TGTGCCAGCAGCTTTAGACTAGCGGGGGGCTCCTACAATGAGCAGTTCTTC. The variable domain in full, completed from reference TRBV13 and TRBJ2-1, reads AAGVIQSPRHLIKEKRETATLKCYPIPRHDTVYWYQQGPGQDPQFLISFYEKMQSDKGSIPDRFSAQQFSDYHSELNMSSLELGDSALYFCASSFRLAGGSYNEQFFGPGTRLTVL.